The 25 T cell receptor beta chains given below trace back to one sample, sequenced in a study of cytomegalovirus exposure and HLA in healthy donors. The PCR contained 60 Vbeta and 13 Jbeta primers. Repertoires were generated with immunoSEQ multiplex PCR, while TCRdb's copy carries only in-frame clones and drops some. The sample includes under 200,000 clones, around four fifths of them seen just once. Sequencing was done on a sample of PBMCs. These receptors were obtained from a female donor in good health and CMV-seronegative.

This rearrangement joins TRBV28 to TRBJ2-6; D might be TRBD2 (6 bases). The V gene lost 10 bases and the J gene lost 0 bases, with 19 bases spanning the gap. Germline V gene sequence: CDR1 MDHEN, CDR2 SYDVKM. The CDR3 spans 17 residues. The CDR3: CATQVGDFVSGANVLTF. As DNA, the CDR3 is TGTGCCACCCAAGTGGGGGACTTCGTCTCTGGGGCCAACGTCCTGACTTTC. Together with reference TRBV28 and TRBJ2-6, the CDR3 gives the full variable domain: DVKVTQSSRYLVKRTGEKVFLECVQDMDHENMFWYRQDPGLGLRLIYFSYDVKMKEKGDIPEGYSVSREKKERFSLILESASTNQTSMYLCATQVGDFVSGANVLTFGAGSRLTVL.

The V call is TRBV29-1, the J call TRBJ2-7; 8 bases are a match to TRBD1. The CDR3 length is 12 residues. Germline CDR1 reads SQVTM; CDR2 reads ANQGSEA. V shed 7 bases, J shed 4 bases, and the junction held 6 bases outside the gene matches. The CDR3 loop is CSGAGTGYEQYF. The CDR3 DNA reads TGCAGCGGTGCCGGGACAGGTTACGAGCAGTACTTC.

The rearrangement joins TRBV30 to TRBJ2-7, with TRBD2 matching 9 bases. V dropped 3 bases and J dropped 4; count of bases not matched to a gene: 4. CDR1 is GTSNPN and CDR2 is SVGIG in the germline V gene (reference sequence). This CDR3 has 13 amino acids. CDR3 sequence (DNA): TGTGCCTGGAGCCTAGCGGGAATTTACGAGCAGTACTTC. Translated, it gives CAWSLAGIYEQYF. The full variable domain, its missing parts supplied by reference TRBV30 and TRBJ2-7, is SQTIHQWPATLVQPVGSPLSLECTVEGTSNPNLYWYRQAAGRGLQLLFYSVGIGQISSEVPQNLSASRPQDRQFILSSKKLLLSDSGFYLCAWSLAGIYEQYFGPGTRLTVT.

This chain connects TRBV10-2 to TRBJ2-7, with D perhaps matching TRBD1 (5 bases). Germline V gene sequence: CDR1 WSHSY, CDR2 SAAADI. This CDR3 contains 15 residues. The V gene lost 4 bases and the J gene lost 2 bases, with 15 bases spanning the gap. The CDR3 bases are TGCGCCAGCAGTGCAGGGTCGAAGCTCCCCTACGAGCAGTACTTC. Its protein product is CASSAGSKLPYEQYF.

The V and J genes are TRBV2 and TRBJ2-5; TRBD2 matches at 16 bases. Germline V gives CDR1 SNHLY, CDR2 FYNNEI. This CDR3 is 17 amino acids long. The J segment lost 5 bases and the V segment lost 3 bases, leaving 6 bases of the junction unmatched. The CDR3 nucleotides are TGTGCCAGCAGTGAGGGGACTAGCGGGAGGGCCTGGGAGACCCAGTACTTC. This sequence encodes CASSEGTSGRAWETQYF. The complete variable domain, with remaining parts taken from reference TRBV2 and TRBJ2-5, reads EPEVTQTPSHQVTQMGQEVILRCVPISNHLYFYWYRQILGQKVEFLVSFYNNEISEKSEIFDDQFSVERPDGSNFTLKIRSTKLEDSAMYFCASSEGTSGRAWETQYFGPGTRLLVL.

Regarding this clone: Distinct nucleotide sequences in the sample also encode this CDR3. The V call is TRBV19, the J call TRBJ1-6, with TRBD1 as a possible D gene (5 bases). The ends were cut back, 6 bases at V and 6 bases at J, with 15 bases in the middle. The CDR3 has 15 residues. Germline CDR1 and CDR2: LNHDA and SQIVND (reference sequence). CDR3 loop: CASSPKAGFNSPLHF. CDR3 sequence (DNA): TGTGCCAGTAGCCCGAAAGCAGGGTTTAATTCACCCCTCCACTTT.

The CDR3: CASSTLRDRGDSDIQYF. DNA for the CDR3: TGTGCCAGTAGTACCCTCCGGGACAGGGGAGATTCAGACATTCAGTACTTC. The V gene is TRBV19, the J gene TRBJ2-4; 10 nucleotides line up with TRBD1. CDR3 length: 17 residues. The V gene end was trimmed by 4 bases and the J gene end by 8 bases; junction bases not matched to a gene: 14. Germline V CDR1 and CDR2: LNHDA, SQIVND (reference sequence).

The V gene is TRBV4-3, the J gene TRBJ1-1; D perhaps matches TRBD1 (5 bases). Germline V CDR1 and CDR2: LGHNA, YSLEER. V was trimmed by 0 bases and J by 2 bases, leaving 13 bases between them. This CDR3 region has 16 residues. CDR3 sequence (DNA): TGCGCCAGCAGCCAAGAATTGAGGACACTTAACACTGAAGCTTTCTTT. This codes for CASSQELRTLNTEAFF.

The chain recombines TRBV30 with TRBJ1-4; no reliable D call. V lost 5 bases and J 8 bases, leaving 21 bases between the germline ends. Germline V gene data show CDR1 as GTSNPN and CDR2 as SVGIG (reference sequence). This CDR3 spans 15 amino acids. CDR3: CAWSPGAGVGEKLFF. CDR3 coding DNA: TGTGCCTGGTCCCCAGGTGCCGGGGTGGGAGAAAAACTGTTTTTT.

The chain's CDR3 is CASSLQGTGISDEQFF. CDR3 coding DNA: TGTGCCAGCAGCTTACAAGGGACAGGGATAAGCGATGAGCAGTTCTTC. The V call is TRBV7-3, the J call TRBJ2-1, with 9 bases fitting TRBD1. Losses at the gene ends were 2 bases for V and 8 bases for J; bases not matched to a gene: 10. In germline, CDR1 is SGHTA, CDR2 FQGTGA. This CDR3 region has 16 residues.

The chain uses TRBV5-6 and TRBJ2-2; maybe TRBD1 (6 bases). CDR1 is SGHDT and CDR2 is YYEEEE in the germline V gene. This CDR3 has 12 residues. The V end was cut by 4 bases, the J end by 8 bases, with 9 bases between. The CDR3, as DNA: TGTGCCAGCAGCCCAACAGGGGGGGAGCTGTTTTTT. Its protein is CASSPTGGELFF.

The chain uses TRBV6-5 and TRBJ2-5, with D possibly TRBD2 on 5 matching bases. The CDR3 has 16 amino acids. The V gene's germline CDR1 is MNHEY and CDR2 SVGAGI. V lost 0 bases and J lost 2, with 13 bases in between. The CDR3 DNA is TGTGCCAGCAGTTACTCGAGGGCGCAGACTCAAGAGACCCAGTACTTC. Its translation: CASSYSRAQTQETQYF.

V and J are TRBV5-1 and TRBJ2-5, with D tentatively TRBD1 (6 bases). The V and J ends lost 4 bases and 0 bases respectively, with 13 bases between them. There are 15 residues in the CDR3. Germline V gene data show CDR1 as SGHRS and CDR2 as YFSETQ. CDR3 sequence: CASSLGQINQETQYF. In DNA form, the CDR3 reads TGCGCCAGCAGCCTGGGACAAATCAACCAAGAGACCCAGTACTTC.

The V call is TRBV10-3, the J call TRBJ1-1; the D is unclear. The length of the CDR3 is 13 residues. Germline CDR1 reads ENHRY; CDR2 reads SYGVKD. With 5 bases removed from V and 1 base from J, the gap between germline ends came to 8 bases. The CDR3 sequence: CAISLRGNTEAFF. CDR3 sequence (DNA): TGTGCCATCAGTCTGCGAGGGAACACTGAAGCTTTCTTT.

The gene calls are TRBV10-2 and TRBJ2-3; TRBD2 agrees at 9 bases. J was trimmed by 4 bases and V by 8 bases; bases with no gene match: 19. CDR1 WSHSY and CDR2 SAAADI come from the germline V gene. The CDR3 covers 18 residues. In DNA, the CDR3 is TGCGCCAGCTGCCCCGTGGAGATAGCGGGAGTAGTTGCAGATACGCAGTATTTT. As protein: CASCPVEIAGVVADTQYF.

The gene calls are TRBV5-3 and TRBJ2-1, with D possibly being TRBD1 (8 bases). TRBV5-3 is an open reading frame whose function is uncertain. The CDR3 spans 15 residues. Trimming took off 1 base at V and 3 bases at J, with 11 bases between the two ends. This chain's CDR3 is CARSLSGTGYNEQFF. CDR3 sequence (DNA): TGTGCCAGAAGCTTGAGCGGGACAGGCTACAATGAGCAGTTCTTC.

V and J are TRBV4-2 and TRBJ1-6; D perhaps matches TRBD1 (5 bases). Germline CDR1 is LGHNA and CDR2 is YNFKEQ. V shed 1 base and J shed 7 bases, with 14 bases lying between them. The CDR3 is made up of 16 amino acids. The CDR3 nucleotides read TGTGCCAGCAGCCAAGGGCGGGTGGGGGGAAATTCACCCCTCCACTTT. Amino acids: CASSQGRVGGNSPLHF.

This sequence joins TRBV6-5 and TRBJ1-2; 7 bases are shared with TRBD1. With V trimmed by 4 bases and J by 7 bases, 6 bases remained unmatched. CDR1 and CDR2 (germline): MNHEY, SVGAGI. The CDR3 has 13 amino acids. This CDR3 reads CASSFRGKIGYTF. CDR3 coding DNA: TGTGCCAGCAGTTTCAGGGGGAAGATTGGCTACACCTTC.

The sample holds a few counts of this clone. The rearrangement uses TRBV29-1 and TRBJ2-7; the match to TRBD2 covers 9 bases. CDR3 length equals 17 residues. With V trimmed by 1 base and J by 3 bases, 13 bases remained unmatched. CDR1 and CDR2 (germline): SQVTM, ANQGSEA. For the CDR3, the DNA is TGCAGCGTTGAAGGAGGGCTAGCGGGAACTGCTTACTACGAGCAGTACTTC. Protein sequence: CSVEGGLAGTAYYEQYF.

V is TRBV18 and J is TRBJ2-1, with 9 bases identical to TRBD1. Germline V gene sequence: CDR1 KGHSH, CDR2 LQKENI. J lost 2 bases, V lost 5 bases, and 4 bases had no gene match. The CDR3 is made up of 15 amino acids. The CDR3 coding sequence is TGTGCCAGCTCAATGGGACAGGGTACCTACAATGAGCAGTTCTTC. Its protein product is CASSMGQGTYNEQFF.

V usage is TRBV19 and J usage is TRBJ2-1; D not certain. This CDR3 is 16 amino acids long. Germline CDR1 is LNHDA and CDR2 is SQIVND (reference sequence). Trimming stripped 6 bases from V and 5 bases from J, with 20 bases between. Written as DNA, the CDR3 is TGTGCCAGTAGCACCCTGGGCCCTCCGTTGAACAATGAGCAGTTCTTC. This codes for CASSTLGPPLNNEQFF.

This CDR3 reads CASSLIKGAKRNSPLHF. The CDR3 nucleotides read TGTGCCAGCAGTTTAATCAAGGGGGCTAAGCGCAATTCACCCCTCCACTTT. The rearrangement uses TRBV28 and TRBJ1-6; 7 positions agree with TRBD1. CDR1 MDHEN and CDR2 SYDVKM come from the germline V gene. This CDR3 has 17 amino acids. J lost 7 bases, V lost 2 bases, and 11 bases had no gene match.

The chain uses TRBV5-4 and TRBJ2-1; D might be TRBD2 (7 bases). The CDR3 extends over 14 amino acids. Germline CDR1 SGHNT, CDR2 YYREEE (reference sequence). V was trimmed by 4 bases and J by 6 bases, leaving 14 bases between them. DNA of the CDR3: TGTGCCAGCAGCCGGGGGGCAGGCGTCAATGAGCAGTTCTTC. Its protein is CASSRGAGVNEQFF.

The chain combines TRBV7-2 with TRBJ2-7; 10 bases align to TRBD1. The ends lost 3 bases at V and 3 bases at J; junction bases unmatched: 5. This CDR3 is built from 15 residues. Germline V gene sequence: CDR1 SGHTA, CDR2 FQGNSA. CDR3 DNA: TGTGCCAGCAGCTTTGTTGGGACAGGGGACTACGAGCAGTACTTC. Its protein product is CASSFVGTGDYEQYF.

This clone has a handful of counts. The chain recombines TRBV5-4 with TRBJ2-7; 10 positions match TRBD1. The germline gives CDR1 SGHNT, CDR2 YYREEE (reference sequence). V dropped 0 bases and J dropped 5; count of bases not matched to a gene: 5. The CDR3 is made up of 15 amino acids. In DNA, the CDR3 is TGTGCCAGCAGCTTGGAGGGGGACAGGGGCCACGAGCAGTACTTC. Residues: CASSLEGDRGHEQYF.